The 31 T cell receptor beta chains in this list originate from one sample, sequenced in a study of circulating tumor DNA in untreated peripheral T-cell lymphoma. Profiled with immunoSEQ multiplex PCR; TCRdb holds only in-frame clones, not every one. The data show about 6,600 clones, approximately 80% seen once. The sequenced material came from tumor tissue. The receptor source for this set is a human donor with peripheral T-cell lymphoma.

V gene TRBV10-2 combines with J gene TRBJ1-1, with D uncertain. The CDR3 length is 15 residues. The germline CDR1 and CDR2 sequences are WSHSY and SAAADI. V lost 0 bases and J lost 8, with 16 bases in between. CDR3 DNA sequence: TGCGCCAGCAGTGAGTCGAAAGGATGGCAGGCAGAAGCTTTCTTT. This encodes CASSESKGWQAEAFF.

This chain links TRBV2 with TRBJ2-1; the D gene is possibly TRBD1 (6 bases). This CDR3 comprises 13 residues. Germline assignment: CDR1 SNHLY and CDR2 FYNNEI. This chain's CDR3 is CAPDRASYNEQFF. In nucleotides, the CDR3 is TGTGCGCCGGACAGAGCCTCCTACAATGAGCAGTTCTTC. Full variable domain (remainder filled in from reference TRBV2 and TRBJ2-1): EPEVTQTPSHQVTQMGQEVILRCVPISNHLYFYWYRQILGQKVEFLVSFYNNEISEKSEIFDDQFSVERPDGSNFTLKIRSTKLEDSAMYFCAPDRASYNEQFFGPGTRLTVL.

This CDR3 is CASSLQLRENEQFF. DNA of the CDR3: TGTGCCAGCAGTCTACAACTTCGGGAGAATGAGCAGTTCTTC. The rearrangement uses TRBV28 and TRBJ2-1, with D perhaps TRBD2 (6 bases). This CDR3 spans 14 amino acids. Germline assignment: CDR1 MDHEN and CDR2 SYDVKM. The V and J ends lost 5 bases and 7 bases respectively, with 15 bases between them.

This clone was seen a single time. The rearrangement uses TRBV18 and TRBJ2-3; D is undetermined. CDR1 KGHSH and CDR2 LQKENI come from the germline V gene. Trimming removed 2 bases from V and 6 bases from J, with 6 bases in between. The CDR3 runs 12 residues. The CDR3 loop is CASSPMGDTQYF. In DNA form, the CDR3 reads TGTGCCAGCTCACCAATGGGGGATACGCAGTATTTT. The full variable domain, in which reference TRBV18 and TRBJ2-3 provide the parts outside the CDR3, is NAGVMQNPRHLVRRRGQEARLRCSPMKGHSHVYWYRQLPEEGLKFMVYLQKENIIDESGMPKERFSAEFPKEGPSILRIQQVVRGDSAAYFCASSPMGDTQYFGPGTRLTVL.

The V call is TRBV7-8, the J call TRBJ1-4; 11 bases match TRBD1. The V gene end was trimmed by 1 base and the J gene end by 5 bases; junction bases not matched to a gene: 6. The CDR3 loop spans 17 amino acids. Germline V lookup: CDR1 SGHVS, CDR2 FQNEAQ. CDR3 DNA sequence: TGTGCCAGCAGCTTAGATCTGGGACAGGGGGGGAATGAAAAACTGTTTTTT. It yields the protein CASSLDLGQGGNEKLFF.

The CDR3 DNA sequence: TGCGCCAGCAGCACAGGAGGGGGAGGCAAAGAGACCCAGTACTTC. Translating it yields CASSTGGGGKETQYF. This chain joins TRBV5-1 and TRBJ2-5; D is possibly TRBD1 or TRBD2 (6 bases each). V dropped 4 bases and J dropped 3 bases, with 16 bases sitting between them. This CDR3 is 15 amino acids long. From germline, CDR1 is SGHRS and CDR2 YFSETQ.

V and J are TRBV28 and TRBJ1-4, with TRBD1 matching over 7 bases. This CDR3 has 15 amino acids. Germline V gives CDR1 MDHEN, CDR2 SYDVKM. Germline trimming cut 10 bases from V and 5 bases from J; bases unmatched to any gene: 13. This CDR3 reads CAIQPKGAGNEKLFF. The DNA for the CDR3 is TGTGCCATCCAACCTAAGGGGGCAGGGAATGAAAAACTGTTTTTT. The full variable domain, completed using reference TRBV28 and TRBJ1-4, is DVKVTQSSRYLVKRTGEKVFLECVQDMDHENMFWYRQDPGLGLRLIYFSYDVKMKEKGDIPEGYSVSREKKERFSLILESASTNQTSMYLCAIQPKGAGNEKLFFGSGTQLSVL.

CDR3 bases: TGCAGCGTTCGGACACTTTCCTACGAGCAGTACTTC. Translation: CSVRTLSYEQYF. V usage is TRBV29-1 and J usage is TRBJ2-7; TRBD1 might be the D (5 bases). CDR3 length: 12 residues. V shed 5 bases and J shed 1 base, with 9 bases lying between them. CDR1 and CDR2 (germline): SQVTM, ANQGSEA.

This chain joins TRBV6-8 and TRBJ2-7; D is uncertain. The V gene lost 6 bases and the J gene lost 3 bases, with 21 bases spanning the gap. Per germline, CDR1 MNHGY and CDR2 SAAAGT. CDR3 size: 16 residues. CDR3 coding DNA: TGTGCCAGCAGCATCGCCCCCCTCGGCGTGGACTACGAGCAGTACTTC. Encoded protein: CASSIAPLGVDYEQYF.

This chain uses TRBV6-8 with TRBJ1-6; the D is unclear. The CDR3 runs to 13 residues. Germline V gives CDR1 MNHGY, CDR2 SAAAGT. V was pared by 10 bases and J by 7 bases, with 14 bases between. CDR3 sequence reads: CAISRELNSPLHF. In DNA form, the CDR3 reads TGTGCCATCAGCCGGGAGCTCAATTCACCCCTCCACTTT.

The chain uses TRBV6-8 and TRBJ1-4; 10 bases fit TRBD1. The CDR3 is 17 amino acids. Looked up from germline, CDR1 is MNHGY and CDR2 is SAAAGT. V shed 5 bases, J shed 7 bases, and the junction held 13 bases outside the gene matches. CDR3 bases: TGTGCCAGCAGTGGAGACAGGGGGCGGACGAGGGGTGAAAAACTGTTTTTT. Its protein is CASSGDRGRTRGEKLFF.

The chain employs TRBV6-8 and TRBJ2-7; TRBD2 matches at 9 bases. With V trimmed by 0 bases and J by 3 bases, 3 bases remained unmatched. Germline lookup yields CDR1 MNHGY and CDR2 SAAAGT. This CDR3 has 15 amino acids. The CDR3 bases are TGTGCCAGCAGTTACTCAAGCGGGGGGAACTACGAGCAGTACTTC. It is translated as CASSYSSGGNYEQYF.

The chain has TRBV1 and TRBJ1-3. TRBV1 is recorded as a pseudogene. The CDR3 has 13 amino acids. CDR3 bases: TGCGCCAGCAGCCAAGTACCTGGAAACACCATATATTTT. Residues: CASSQVPGNTIYF.

The rearrangement joins TRBV6-8 to TRBJ2-3, with D maybe TRBD2 (6 bases). Germline-derived CDR1 and CDR2 are MNHGY and SAAAGT. The CDR3 is 16 residues long. Trimming shortened V by 0 bases and J by 1 base, and 11 bases separated the two germline ends. The CDR3 protein is CASSYSEGLGTDTQYF. As DNA, the CDR3 is TGTGCCAGCAGTTACTCCGAGGGACTCGGCACAGATACGCAGTATTTT.

The V call is TRBV11-3, the J call TRBJ2-7; the match to TRBD1 covers 7 bases. Germline trimming cut 3 bases from V and 0 bases from J; bases unmatched to any gene: 2. Per germline, CDR1 SGHNT and CDR2 YENEEA. The CDR3 is 14 residues long. For the CDR3, the DNA is TGTGCCAGCAGCTTCGACAGGGCCTCCTACGAGCAGTACTTC. This sequence encodes CASSFDRASYEQYF. The full variable domain, with the rest looked up from reference TRBV11-3 and TRBJ2-7, is EAGVVQSPRYKIIEKKQPVAFWCNPISGHNTLYWYLQNLGQGPELLIRYENEEAVDDSQLPKDRFSAERLKGVDSTLKIQPAELGDSAVYLCASSFDRASYEQYFGPGTRLTVT.

V and J are TRBV23-1 and TRBJ2-5, with 8 bases matching TRBD2. TRBV23-1 belongs to the ORF category, with a function that is uncertain. Trimming took 6 bases from V and 4 from J; bases not matched to a gene: 7. CDR3 length: 14 amino acids. The CDR3 loop reads CASSFRRGVETQYF. CDR3 DNA: TGCGCCAGCAGCTTTCGGCGGGGGGTAGAGACCCAGTACTTC.

V is TRBV28 and J is TRBJ2-3; D gene ambiguous. Trimming removed 5 bases from V and 2 bases from J, with 14 bases in between. Germline V lookup: CDR1 MDHEN, CDR2 SYDVKM. The CDR3 extends over 15 amino acids. The CDR3 is CASSPTHSYTDTQYF. The CDR3 bases are TGTGCCAGCAGTCCGACCCATTCCTACACAGATACGCAGTATTTT.

This clone has only one observation. For the CDR3, the DNA is TGTGCTAGTGGTTCAGGACAGGGTGGCATGAACACTGAAGCTTTCTTT. This codes for CASGSGQGGMNTEAFF. The rearrangement links TRBV12-5 to TRBJ1-1; 8 bases map to TRBD1. The V gene end was trimmed by 4 bases and the J gene end by 0 bases; junction bases not matched to a gene: 7. CDR1 is LGHNT and CDR2 is FRNRAP in the germline V gene. This CDR3 contains 16 residues. The whole variable domain, filled in from reference TRBV12-5 and TRBJ1-1, reads DARVTQTPRHKVTEMGQEVTMRCQPILGHNTVFWYRQTMMQGLELLAYFRNRAPLDDSGMPKDRFSAEMPDATLATLKIQPSEPRDSAVYFCASGSGQGGMNTEAFFGQGTRLTVV.

The V and J genes are TRBV6-8 and TRBJ2-5; D may be TRBD1 (6 bases). Trimming took 10 bases from V and 1 from J, leaving 19 bases between them. CDR1 and CDR2 (germline): MNHGY, SAAAGT. CDR3 length: 15 residues. CDR3 loop: CAIKSSGEGQETQYF. CDR3 sequence (DNA): TGTGCCATCAAGAGTTCAGGGGAAGGCCAAGAGACCCAGTACTTC.

J is TRBJ1-2 and V is TRBV28, with D possibly matching TRBD1 (5 bases). CDR3 length: 14 amino acids. Germline CDR1 and CDR2: MDHEN and SYDVKM. Trimming took 6 bases from V and 8 from J, leaving 19 bases between them. The CDR3 protein is CASRNLGAWGGYTF. CDR3 bases: TGTGCCAGCAGGAACCTCGGAGCGTGGGGGGGCTACACCTTC.

The J gene is TRBJ1-6, the V gene TRBV19; 7 positions agree with TRBD1. The germline CDR1 and CDR2 sequences are LNHDA and SQIVND (reference sequence). The CDR3 sequence is 14 residues long. The trim removed 4 bases at V and 10 bases at J, leaving 7 bases unmatched. The CDR3 coding sequence is TGTGCCAGTAGTAGTTGGGACAGTGGATCACCCCTCCACTTT. It is translated as CASSSWDSGSPLHF.

This clone appeared a few times. The chain carries TRBV19 and TRBJ2-7, with TRBD1 matching 10 bases. CDR3 size: 14 residues. Germline V gene sequence: CDR1 LNHDA, CDR2 SQIVND (reference sequence). J was trimmed by 2 bases and V by 7 bases; bases with no gene match: 5. In nucleotides, the CDR3 is TGTGCCAGTACCTCCGGGACAGGGGCCTACGAGCAGTACTTC. Amino acid sequence: CASTSGTGAYEQYF. Full variable domain (remainder filled in from reference TRBV19 and TRBJ2-7): DGGITQSPKYLFRKEGQNVTLSCEQNLNHDAMYWYRQDPGQGLRLIYYSQIVNDFQKGDIAEGYSVSREKKESFPLTVTSAQKNPTAFYLCASTSGTGAYEQYFGPGTRLTVT.

This chain joins TRBV10-2 and TRBJ2-5; perhaps TRBD2 as D (5 bases). Germline loops: CDR1 WSHSY, CDR2 SAAADI. This CDR3 spans 13 amino acids. The V and J ends lost 3 bases and 5 bases respectively, with 10 bases between them. The DNA for the CDR3 is TGCGCCAGCAGTGAAGCTAGCAGGGAGACCCAGTACTTC. Protein: CASSEASRETQYF.

The chain has TRBV5-1 and TRBJ2-1; 9 nucleotides agree with TRBD2. Trimming removed 8 bases from V and 4 bases from J; junction bases left unmatched: 10. CDR1 SGHRS and CDR2 YFSETQ come from the germline V gene. This CDR3 is 15 amino acids long. CDR3 protein: CASSSGLALYNEQFF. Here the CDR3 DNA reads TGCGCCAGTAGTTCGGGACTAGCCCTATACAATGAGCAGTTCTTC.

In its sample, this clone was seen a few times. The rearrangement links TRBV19 to TRBJ1-5; D gene unclear. The germline V and J ends were trimmed by 2 bases and 2 bases, with 16 bases remaining between them. CDR1 and CDR2 (germline): LNHDA, SQIVND (reference sequence). The CDR3 sequence is 17 residues long. The CDR3 loop is CASSIRWLQRGNQPQHF. The CDR3 DNA follows: TGTGCCAGTAGTATAAGGTGGTTACAAAGGGGCAATCAGCCCCAGCATTTT. The full variable domain, completed using reference TRBV19 and TRBJ1-5, is DGGITQSPKYLFRKEGQNVTLSCEQNLNHDAMYWYRQDPGQGLRLIYYSQIVNDFQKGDIAEGYSVSREKKESFPLTVTSAQKNPTAFYLCASSIRWLQRGNQPQHFGDGTRLSIL.

The chain has TRBV11-3 and TRBJ1-1, with 7 bases aligning to TRBD1. The CDR3 runs to 14 residues. CDR1 SGHNT and CDR2 YENEEA come from the germline V gene. V gave up 5 bases and J gave up 5 bases; unmatched junction bases: 8. In DNA form, the CDR3 reads TGTGCCAGCAGCCTGATAGACAGGGATACTGAAGCTTTCTTT. This translates into CASSLIDRDTEAFF.

CDR3 DNA sequence: TGTGCCAGCAGCGTAGCCCGCAGCTCCTATAATTCACCCCTCCACTTT. Residues: CASSVARSSYNSPLHF. The V gene is TRBV9, the J gene TRBJ1-6, with D unclear. The germline V and J ends were trimmed by 0 bases and 0 bases, with 7 bases remaining between them. The CDR3 runs 16 residues. Germline CDR1 SGDLS, CDR2 YYNGEE.

The genes are TRBV6-8 and TRBJ2-7; 8 bases map to TRBD1. Germline V gene data show CDR1 as MNHGY and CDR2 as SAAAGT. This CDR3 spans 19 amino acids. The J segment lost 0 bases and the V segment lost 6 bases, leaving 19 bases of the junction unmatched. CDR3 nucleotide sequence: TGTGCCAGCAGGCGTCCTTCGACAGGGGTTTGGGCTAGCTCCTACGAGCAGTACTTC. Protein sequence: CASRRPSTGVWASSYEQYF.

The V call is TRBV19, the J call TRBJ2-3, with D possibly being TRBD1 (5 bases). Trimming shortened V by 7 bases and J by 2 bases, and 7 bases separated the two germline ends. The CDR3 length is 12 residues. Germline assignment: CDR1 LNHDA and CDR2 SQIVND (reference sequence). The CDR3 DNA reads as TGTGCCAGTAAAGGGGACACAGATACGCAGTATTTT. Its translation is CASKGDTDTQYF.

The chain is built from TRBV19 and TRBJ2-1; 13 bases line up with TRBD2. Germline assignment: CDR1 LNHDA and CDR2 SQIVND (reference sequence). The V gene end was trimmed by 4 bases and the J gene end by 9 bases; junction bases not matched to a gene: 9. CDR3 length: 16 residues. The CDR3 here is CASSKRELAGGLEQFF. The CDR3 DNA sequence: TGTGCCAGTAGTAAAAGGGAACTAGCGGGGGGGCTTGAGCAGTTCTTC.

This clone was detected once. V usage is TRBV5-1 and J usage is TRBJ1-4; the D gene is possibly TRBD1 (5 bases). V was trimmed by 4 bases and J by 3 bases, leaving 16 bases between them. The CDR3 covers 16 residues. Germline V gene sequence: CDR1 SGHRS, CDR2 YFSETQ. DNA for the CDR3: TGCGCCAGCAGCCAAGATGCAGGCAGGGCTAATGAAAAACTGTTTTTT. This translates into CASSQDAGRANEKLFF.